The next 15 T cell receptor beta chains were all read from a single sample in a study of shared clonotypes between healthy human individuals. Only in-frame clones appear in the TCRdb table, and some are missing; sequencing was by immunoSEQ multiplex PCR. The sample has roughly 1,000,000 clones, roughly 74% seen once; the top ten hold under 0.65%. The sequenced sample was memory CD4+ T cells from PBMCs. Subset indicated: CD45RA-negative fraction. The receptors stem from a man aged 18 to 30 in good health. Some clones in this sample may be carry-over from other donors' samples.

The rearrangement uses TRBV4-1 and TRBJ2-7; TRBD2 agrees at 11 bases. In germline, CDR1 is MGHRA, CDR2 YSYEKL. This CDR3 is built from 15 residues. Germline trimming cut 4 bases from V and 4 bases from J; bases unmatched to any gene: 6. The CDR3: CASSLSGTSGYEQYF. The DNA of the CDR3 is TGCGCCAGCAGCCTATCGGGGACTAGCGGATACGAGCAGTACTTC.

The V gene is TRBV5-1, the J gene TRBJ2-4; D unclear. The CDR3 extends over 13 amino acids. CDR1 and CDR2 from the germline V gene are SGHRS and YFSETQ. V gave up 7 bases and J gave up 0 bases, with 8 bases separating them. For the CDR3, the DNA is TGCGCCAGCTCGGGCATAGCCAAAAACATTCAGTACTTC. Its translation: CASSGIAKNIQYF.

The V call is TRBV29-1, the J call TRBJ2-5; D uncertain. V was clipped by 1 base and J by 6 bases, with 15 bases between them. This CDR3 contains 14 residues. Germline assignment: CDR1 SQVTM and CDR2 ANQGSEA. CDR3 DNA: TGCAGCGTTGAAGCGCTGGGTGCCGTTCAGACCCAGTACTTC. It encodes CSVEALGAVQTQYF.

V usage is TRBV5-1 and J usage is TRBJ2-1; TRBD1 aligns across 11 bases. CDR3 length: 17 amino acids. V lost 3 bases to trimming and J lost 3 bases; unmatched junction nucleotides: 8. Per germline, CDR1 SGHRS and CDR2 YFSETQ. CDR3 DNA: TGCGCCAGCAGCTCCATGGCAGGGACAGGGGGCTACAATGAGCAGTTCTTC. This gives the protein CASSSMAGTGGYNEQFF.

The J gene is TRBJ2-5, the V gene TRBV5-1; 14 bases align to TRBD2. The CDR3 extends over 18 amino acids. Germline values: CDR1 SGHRS, CDR2 YFSETQ. Trimming removed 4 bases from V and 1 base from J; junction bases left unmatched: 9. The CDR3 protein is CASSVGGLAGALQETQYF. In nucleotides, the CDR3 is TGCGCCAGCAGCGTGGGGGGACTAGCGGGAGCGCTCCAAGAGACCCAGTACTTC.

J is TRBJ2-5 and V is TRBV18; D ambiguous. The length of the CDR3 is 14 residues. The germline V and J ends were trimmed by 6 bases and 2 bases, with 13 bases remaining between them. Germline CDR1 and CDR2: KGHSH and LQKENI. The CDR3 region has the DNA TGTGCCAGCTCGCAGGCTGGCAGACAAGAGACCCAGTACTTC. Residues: CASSQAGRQETQYF.

This clone showed up just a few times. V and J are TRBV29-1 and TRBJ2-7; the match to TRBD2 covers 7 bases. Germline V gives CDR1 SQVTM, CDR2 ANQGSEA. The CDR3 has 13 residues. V dropped 7 bases and J dropped 1; count of bases not matched to a gene: 7. The CDR3 nucleotides are TGCAGCGCCGCACTAGCGAGGTCCTACGAGCAGTACTTC. Encoded protein: CSAALARSYEQYF.

The chain employs TRBV19 and TRBJ2-3; possible D gene TRBD2, 6 bases. This CDR3 comprises 15 residues. With 3 bases removed from V and 10 bases from J, the gap between germline ends came to 20 bases. CDR1 LNHDA and CDR2 SQIVND come from the germline V gene (reference sequence). CDR3 residues: CASSIGGMSHEAQYF. For the CDR3, the DNA is TGTGCCAGTAGTATCGGAGGGATGTCCCATGAGGCGCAGTATTTT.

J is TRBJ1-5 and V is TRBV27; no firm D call. This CDR3 is built from 14 residues. With 3 bases removed from V and 2 bases from J, the gap between germline ends came to 8 bases. CDR1 MNHEY and CDR2 SMNVEV come from the germline V gene (reference sequence). The CDR3 sequence is CASSFRSGNQPQHF. DNA for the CDR3: TGTGCCAGCAGTTTCAGGAGTGGCAATCAGCCCCAGCATTTT.

Remarks on this clone: The same CDR3 is also encoded by other DNA sequences in this sample. The chain couples TRBV27 to TRBJ1-5; 9 bases map to TRBD1. V lost 6 bases, J lost 4 bases, and 4 bases stayed unmatched. The CDR3 is 14 residues long. From germline, CDR1 is MNHEY and CDR2 SMNVEV (reference sequence). DNA of the CDR3: TGTGCCAGCAGCTCCGGGACAGGGAATCAGCCCCAGCATTTT. It is translated as CASSSGTGNQPQHF.

CDR3 nucleotide sequence: TGTGCCAGCAGCCAAGAGGGGCCGACAGAGCCCACCTACGAGCAGTACTTC. This translates into CASSQEGPTEPTYEQYF. The chain carries TRBV4-2 and TRBJ2-7, with a weak D call TRBD1 (5 bases). The CDR3 is 17 amino acids. Trimming cost V 0 bases and J 2 bases, with 17 bases left between them. Germline V gene sequence: CDR1 LGHNA, CDR2 YNFKEQ.

The chain carries TRBV18 and TRBJ2-1; 9 nucleotides match TRBD2. Losses at the gene ends were 0 bases for V and 7 bases for J; bases not matched to a gene: 7. Germline V gives CDR1 KGHSH, CDR2 LQKENI. CDR3 length: 16 residues. DNA of the CDR3: TGTGCCAGCTCACCACCGGCGGGAGGGCCGGGAAATGAGCAGTTCTTC. The encoded protein is CASSPPAGGPGNEQFF.

The V call is TRBV7-2, the J call TRBJ2-5; 7 bases are a match to TRBD2. Germline-derived CDR1 and CDR2 are SGHTA and FQGNSA. Trimming took 1 base from V and 7 from J; bases not matched to a gene: 9. The CDR3 consists of 15 residues. This CDR3 reads CASSLGGEGSGTQYF. Written as DNA, the CDR3 is TGTGCCAGCAGCTTAGGAGGGGAGGGGTCCGGGACCCAGTACTTC. The complete variable domain, with remaining parts taken from reference TRBV7-2 and TRBJ2-5, reads GAGVSQSPSNKVTEKGKDVELRCDPISGHTALYWYRQSLGQGLEFLIYFQGNSAPDKSGLPSDRFSAERTGGSVSTLTIQRTQQEDSAVYLCASSLGGEGSGTQYFGPGTRLLVL.

J is TRBJ1-2 and V is TRBV5-4; D not certain. The length of the CDR3 is 14 residues. Trimming took off 1 base at V and 6 bases at J, with 13 bases between the two ends. Germline V lookup: CDR1 SGHNT, CDR2 YYREEE (reference sequence). The CDR3 DNA reads TGTGCCAGCAGCTTGAGTATGGGTACGAATGGCTACACCTTC. Protein product: CASSLSMGTNGYTF.

The chain employs TRBV19 and TRBJ2-2; TRBD1 might be the D (5 bases). V was pared by 7 bases and J by 6 bases, with 18 bases between. CDR1 and CDR2 from the germline V gene are LNHDA and SQIVND (reference sequence). This CDR3 region has 15 residues. The CDR3 DNA is TGTGCCAGTATACTCCGGGCAGGGTTCGCCGGGGAGCTGTTTTTT. It encodes CASILRAGFAGELFF.